Below, one TCR beta chain is given with its context. CDR1 SEHNR and CDR2 FQNEAQ come from the germline V gene (reference sequence). This CDR3 is 16 amino acids long. The germline V and J ends were trimmed by 3 bases and 2 bases, with 17 bases remaining between them. TCRdb analysed the RT-PCR reads with MiXCR anew, one entry per CDR3 protein. The sample lists about 960,000 distinct CDR3 sequences; about 20% were seen once. The record originates from a study of patients and donors after allogeneic stem cell transplantation. This receptor was taken from a human donor who was either an allogeneic HSCT recipient or a stem cell or donor lymphocyte infusion donor (not recorded which). It is not recorded whose cells these are; they may come from a transplant donor. V is TRBV7-9 and J is TRBJ2-7, with a possible D match to TRBD2 (6 bases). The sample comprised blood, either unsorted or a sorted T cell fraction (not recorded which). The CDR3: CASSLGRGRTTYEQYF. The CDR3 bases are TGTGCCAGCAGCTTGGGGCGGGGACGGACAACCTACGAGCAGTACTTC. The full variable domain, in which reference TRBV7-9 and TRBJ2-7 provide the parts outside the CDR3, is DTGVSQNPRHKITKRGQNVTFRCDPISEHNRLYWYRQTLGQGPEFLTYFQNEAQLEKSRLLSDRFSAERPKGSFSTLEIQRTEQGDSAMYLCASSLGRGRTTYEQYFGPGTRLTVT.